The next 28 T cell receptor beta chains were all read from a single sample in a study of technical replicates of blood from several donors. Profiling relied on immunoSEQ multiplex PCR, and the TCRdb table lists in-frame clones only, not all of them. The sample comprises approximately 65,000 clones, around 86% of which are singletons, and about 5.5% rests with the top ten. Source material: PBMCs. Receptor source: a human donor in good health. Some clones in this sample may be carry-over from other donors' samples.

The chain employs TRBV4-1 and TRBJ2-3; 9 bases align to TRBD2. The CDR3 is made up of 16 amino acids. The trim removed 2 bases at V and 6 bases at J, leaving 9 bases unmatched. CDR1 is MGHRA and CDR2 is YSYEKL in the germline V gene. Here the CDR3 DNA reads TGCGCCAGCAGCCAATTTAGCGGGAGATCGTTGGATACGCAGTATTTT. Protein sequence: CASSQFSGRSLDTQYF.

The rearrangement uses TRBV2 and TRBJ2-1; D might be TRBD2 (6 bases). The CDR3 spans 14 residues. Germline V gene sequence: CDR1 SNHLY, CDR2 FYNNEI. With 6 bases removed from V and 8 bases from J, the gap between germline ends came to 17 bases. CDR3 coding DNA: TGTGCCAGCAGCCGCGAACGGGACTTTGATGAGCAGTTCTTC. It specifies CASSRERDFDEQFF.

The chain combines TRBV11-3 with TRBJ1-2; 7 nucleotides line up with TRBD1. Germline CDR1 and CDR2: SGHNT and YENEEA. The CDR3 runs 16 residues. After removal of 3 bases from V and 2 bases from J, the junction contained 9 bases not matched to a gene. CDR3 sequence reads: CASSFPTGTYNYGYTF. The CDR3 DNA reads TGTGCCAGCAGCTTTCCGACAGGGACATACAACTATGGCTACACCTTC.

V and J are TRBV4-2 and TRBJ2-1; 8 bases agree with TRBD2. Trimming cost V 1 base and J 8 bases; bases outside gene matches: 10. From germline, CDR1 is LGHNA and CDR2 YNFKEQ. CDR3 length equals 16 residues. The CDR3 region is CASSQAAAGVVDEQFF. For the CDR3, the DNA is TGTGCCAGCAGCCAAGCTGCAGCGGGGGTAGTTGATGAGCAGTTCTTC.

The rearrangement joins TRBV5-4 to TRBJ2-7; 9 bases line up with TRBD1. V lost 5 bases to trimming and J lost 9 bases; unmatched junction nucleotides: 12. This CDR3 has 14 amino acids. Germline loops: CDR1 SGHNT, CDR2 YYREEE (reference sequence). The CDR3 sequence is CASRNRDREGSQYF. CDR3 DNA: TGTGCCAGCAGGAACCGGGACAGGGAAGGTTCGCAGTACTTC.

The chain joins TRBV11-3 to TRBJ2-7; a weak D match, TRBD2 (6 bases). The CDR3 runs to 13 residues. Trimming stripped 1 base from V and 6 bases from J, with 10 bases between. In germline, CDR1 is SGHNT, CDR2 YENEEA. The CDR3 reads CASSLGGNSEQYF. DNA for the CDR3: TGTGCCAGCAGCTTAGGCGGGAATTCCGAGCAGTACTTC.

The chain combines TRBV18 with TRBJ1-2; a weak D match, TRBD1 (5 bases). CDR1 KGHSH and CDR2 LQKENI come from the germline V gene. The CDR3 extends over 15 amino acids. V was shortened by 3 bases and J by 0 bases, with 11 bases between the two germline ends. The CDR3 coding sequence is TGTGCCAGCTCACCCGGCCCAGGGCCTAACTATGGCTACACCTTC. Amino acids: CASSPGPGPNYGYTF.

The sample holds many counts of this clone. The chain employs TRBV7-2 and TRBJ2-7, with a possible D match to TRBD2 (5 bases). The CDR3 has 13 amino acids. Trimming took off 6 bases at V and 4 bases at J, with 13 bases between the two ends. Per the germline V gene, CDR1 is SGHTA and CDR2 is FQGNSA. In nucleotides, the CDR3 is TGTGCCAGCAGACGTAATGGACTTTACGAGCAGTACTTC. Encoded protein: CASRRNGLYEQYF.

The genes are TRBV19 and TRBJ1-3; the D is unclear. Trimming left V 4 bases short and J 4 bases short, with 14 bases between. Germline CDR1 is LNHDA and CDR2 is SQIVND (reference sequence). This CDR3 has 15 residues. Here the CDR3 DNA reads TGTGCCAGTAGTACCCCCCCCGGGAACGGAAACACCATATATTTT. This translates into CASSTPPGNGNTIYF.

The chain employs TRBV5-6 and TRBJ2-7; D is perhaps TRBD1 (6 bases). Trimming pared 2 bases from V and 0 bases from J, leaving 9 bases between. The germline CDR1 and CDR2 sequences are SGHDT and YYEEEE. The CDR3 spans 14 residues. As DNA, the CDR3 is TGTGCCAGCAGCTTCGGGACAAACTCCTACGAGCAGTACTTC. Protein sequence: CASSFGTNSYEQYF. Complete variable domain (other parts from reference TRBV5-6 and TRBJ2-7): DAGVTQSPTHLIKTRGQQVTLRCSPKSGHDTVSWYQQALGQGPQFIFQYYEEEERQRGNFPDRFSGHQFPNYSSELNVNALLLGDSALYLCASSFGTNSYEQYFGPGTRLTVT.

This chain links TRBV13 with TRBJ1-3, with 9 bases aligning to TRBD1. Germline V gene sequence: CDR1 PRHDT, CDR2 FYEKMQ (reference sequence). Losses at the gene ends were 4 bases for V and 7 bases for J; bases not matched to a gene: 8. The CDR3 covers 15 residues. In DNA, the CDR3 is TGTGCCAGCAGCTCCGGGACAGGGTATTGGAACACCATATATTTT. Translating it yields CASSSGTGYWNTIYF.

This clone was counted once. This chain joins TRBV6-1 and TRBJ1-3, with unresolved D. In germline, CDR1 is MNHNS, CDR2 SASEGT. Between the trimmed V and J ends, which lost 3 bases and 8 bases, there was a span of 5 bases. The CDR3 has 11 amino acids. The CDR3 sequence: CASSERDTIYF. In nucleotides, the CDR3 is TGTGCCAGCAGTGAGAGAGACACCATATATTTT.

V usage is TRBV7-8 and J usage is TRBJ1-5, with D unclear. Between the trimmed V and J ends, which lost 5 bases and 3 bases, there was a span of 8 bases. The CDR3 contains 13 residues. Germline V gene data show CDR1 as SGHVS and CDR2 as FQNEAQ. The CDR3, as DNA: TGTGCCAGCAGCCCCTCCTTCAATCAGCCCCAGCATTTT. It encodes CASSPSFNQPQHF.

The CDR3 DNA is TGCAGCGTCGCCCCCGACCCCCAGGGAGAGACCCAGTACTTC. It codes for CSVAPDPQGETQYF. The rearrangement uses TRBV29-1 and TRBJ2-5; D is perhaps TRBD1 (5 bases). Germline V lookup: CDR1 SQVTM, CDR2 ANQGSEA. The CDR3 is 14 residues long. V was clipped by 6 bases and J by 4 bases, with 18 bases between them. Based on the CDR3 plus reference TRBV29-1 and TRBJ2-5, the full variable domain is SAVISQKPSRDICQRGTSLTIQCQVDSQVTMMFWYRQQPGQSLTLIATANQGSEATYESGFVIDKFPISRPNLTFSTLTVSNMSPEDSSIYLCSVAPDPQGETQYFGPGTRLLVL.

This sequence joins TRBV9 and TRBJ2-7, with 10 bases aligning to TRBD2. J was trimmed by 3 bases and V by 4 bases; bases with no gene match: 22. Germline lookup yields CDR1 SGDLS and CDR2 YYNGEE. The CDR3 covers 20 residues. CDR3 coding DNA: TGTGCCAGCAGCCTACCCCCAGGACTAGCGGACAGATTAACCCACTACGAGCAGTACTTC. Protein product: CASSLPPGLADRLTHYEQYF.

The chain links TRBV30 to TRBJ1-2; maybe TRBD1 (5 bases). Germline V gives CDR1 GTSNPN, CDR2 SVGIG (reference sequence). This CDR3 comprises 14 residues. Trimming removed 5 bases at V and 4 bases at J, with 17 bases between. CDR3 in amino acids: CAWGAQVSSYGYTF. CDR3 bases: TGTGCCTGGGGGGCCCAGGTATCCTCCTATGGCTACACCTTC.

The V call is TRBV5-1, the J call TRBJ2-7; TRBD1 matches at 10 bases. V shed 0 bases, J shed 4 bases, and the junction held 4 bases outside the gene matches. Germline V CDR1 and CDR2: SGHRS, YFSETQ. The CDR3 is 15 amino acids. In nucleotides, the CDR3 is TGCGCCAGCAGCTTGGCCGGGACAGGGGAGTACGAGCAGTACTTC. As protein: CASSLAGTGEYEQYF.

The CDR3 loop is CASSVGTVSYEQYF. The CDR3 DNA sequence: TGTGCCAGCAGTGTCGGGACAGTCTCCTACGAGCAGTACTTC. The chain has TRBV28 and TRBJ2-7, with 7 bases fitting TRBD1. Germline CDR1 MDHEN, CDR2 SYDVKM. J lost 0 bases, V lost 5 bases, and 4 bases had no gene match. The CDR3 extends over 14 amino acids.

This chain links TRBV27 with TRBJ2-4, with 7 bases identical to TRBD1. The germline CDR1 and CDR2 sequences are MNHEY and SMNVEV (reference sequence). The CDR3 is 17 residues long. J lost 7 bases, V lost 1 base, and 13 bases had no gene match. For the CDR3, the DNA is TGTGCCAGCAGTTTATTTCCCCGTGGTCAGACAGGGAACATTCAGTACTTC. The encoded protein is CASSLFPRGQTGNIQYF.

CDR3 residues: CAGVQGSDEQYF. The CDR3 nucleotides are TGTGCCGGGGTCCAGGGGTCCGACGAGCAGTACTTC. The rearrangement uses TRBV27 and TRBJ2-7; the D gene is possibly TRBD1 (6 bases). Germline CDR1 reads MNHEY; CDR2 reads SMNVEV (reference sequence). CDR3 length: 12 amino acids. The V end lost 11 bases, the J end lost 5 bases, and 16 bases lay between the germline ends.

The chain recombines TRBV5-1 with TRBJ2-1; 7 bases line up with TRBD2. Per germline, CDR1 SGHRS and CDR2 YFSETQ. Unmatched junction bases numbered 6, after V lost 4 bases and J lost 2 bases. The CDR3 runs 15 residues. The CDR3 coding sequence is TGCGCCAGCAGCGCGGGCAGCGGGGCCTACAATGAGCAGTTCTTC. Amino acids: CASSAGSGAYNEQFF.

The chain combines TRBV18 with TRBJ2-3; the match to TRBD2 covers 8 bases. The junction had 5 bases not matched to a gene; V was cut back by 3 bases and J by 6 bases. The CDR3 has 14 amino acids. In germline, CDR1 is KGHSH, CDR2 LQKENI. CDR3 nucleotide sequence: TGTGCCAGCTCACCGCCTCCGGGAGGGGATACGCAGTATTTT. It encodes CASSPPPGGDTQYF.

This sequence joins TRBV5-1 and TRBJ1-2; maybe TRBD1 (5 bases). Germline CDR1 SGHRS, CDR2 YFSETQ. Trimming left V 1 base short and J 8 bases short, with 15 bases between. The CDR3 is 14 amino acids. CDR3 in amino acids: CASSLYAGLGGYTF. CDR3 in DNA: TGCGCCAGCAGCTTGTACGCAGGGTTGGGCGGCTACACCTTC.

This sequence joins TRBV10-3 and TRBJ2-5; 8 nucleotides align to TRBD2. Germline-derived CDR1 and CDR2 are ENHRY and SYGVKD. Trimming removed 0 bases from V and 5 bases from J; junction bases left unmatched: 5. The CDR3 is 15 residues long. This CDR3 reads CAISESAAGVETQYF. The CDR3 DNA sequence: TGTGCCATCAGTGAGTCGGCAGCGGGAGTGGAGACCCAGTACTTC.

The rearrangement joins TRBV12-5 to TRBJ1-2, with TRBD1 matching over 7 bases. Unmatched junction bases numbered 4, after V lost 0 bases and J lost 3 bases. The CDR3 runs 15 residues. Germline V gene sequence: CDR1 LGHNT, CDR2 FRNRAP. The CDR3 protein is CASGLVLGQDYGYTF. The CDR3 DNA is TGTGCTAGTGGTTTGGTCCTCGGACAGGACTATGGCTACACCTTC.

V is TRBV19 and J is TRBJ1-2, with a possible D match to TRBD1 (5 bases). Trimming removed 5 bases from V and 1 base from J, with 14 bases in between. This CDR3 contains 15 residues. CDR1 is LNHDA, CDR2 SQIVND, per germline (reference sequence). In DNA, the CDR3 is TGTGCCAGTAGTGGGGCGACAACGGATAACTATGGCTACACCTTC. Its protein product is CASSGATTDNYGYTF.

This chain connects TRBV5-6 to TRBJ2-7, with TRBD2 matching over 9 bases. Germline-derived CDR1 and CDR2 are SGHDT and YYEEEE. Unmatched junction bases numbered 13, after V lost 2 bases and J lost 4 bases. The CDR3 covers 17 residues. The CDR3 loop is CASSFLTGGGAFYEQYF. CDR3 nucleotides: TGTGCCAGCAGCTTCCTAACGGGCGGGGGGGCCTTTTACGAGCAGTACTTC.

The chain joins TRBV12-5 to TRBJ1-1; 7 nucleotides align to TRBD1. This CDR3 is 13 amino acids long. The V and J ends lost 5 bases and 0 bases, in that order; junction bases with no gene match: 0. Germline V gives CDR1 LGHNT, CDR2 FRNRAP. The CDR3, as DNA: TGTGCTAGTGGTGGACAGGTGAACACTGAAGCTTTCTTT. Protein product: CASGGQVNTEAFF.